The 19 T cell receptor beta chains below come from one sample, sequenced in a study of cytomegalovirus exposure and HLA in healthy donors (dated by TCRdb to the late 2010s). The library was generated by the immunoSEQ multiplex PCR assay. TCRdb retrieved this table from immuneACCESS and kept in-frame rearrangements only. Not all clones are present; in checked studies, unresolved V genes account for under half, and no reason is known for the remainder. Present in this sample are 330,000 or so clones, just over 85% of which were seen just once. The ten largest clones add up to more than 0.8% of the sample. Sequenced: PBMCs. The receptor source for this set is a woman aged 18 to 35 in good health and CMV-seronegative.

This clone was observed a handful of times. This chain uses TRBV9 with TRBJ2-1; 11 nucleotides agree with TRBD2. With 2 bases clipped from V and 5 bases from J, the junction kept 12 bases outside the gene matches. The CDR3 is made up of 18 amino acids. The germline V gene has CDR1 SGDLS and CDR2 YYNGEE. CDR3 sequence: CASSVEAVAGGPDNEQFF. The CDR3 coding sequence is TGTGCCAGCAGCGTGGAGGCCGTAGCGGGAGGGCCCGACAATGAGCAGTTCTTC.

V and J are TRBV27 and TRBJ2-3; weak D call: TRBD2 (5 bases). The V and J ends lost 8 bases and 2 bases respectively, with 17 bases between them. The germline gives CDR1 MNHEY, CDR2 SMNVEV (reference sequence). The CDR3 contains 15 residues. This CDR3 is CASAPSSWLTDTQYF. The CDR3 nucleotides are TGTGCCAGCGCCCCTAGCTCATGGCTCACAGATACGCAGTATTTT.

This rearrangement joins TRBV9 to TRBJ2-3, with 10 bases aligning to TRBD2. J was trimmed by 5 bases and V by 1 base; bases with no gene match: 7. The CDR3 spans 16 residues. The germline gives CDR1 SGDLS, CDR2 YYNGEE. The CDR3 region has the DNA TGTGCCAGCAGCGTAACCGGGACTAGCGTGAGAGATACGCAGTATTTT. Protein: CASSVTGTSVRDTQYF.

This chain uses TRBV6-5 with TRBJ2-7, with 9 positions matching TRBD1. V gave up 6 bases and J gave up 3 bases; unmatched junction bases: 6. This CDR3 spans 14 amino acids. Germline loops: CDR1 MNHEY, CDR2 SVGAGI. The CDR3 loop reads CASSQPGQGYEQYF. Written as DNA, the CDR3 is TGTGCCAGCAGCCAACCGGGACAGGGCTACGAGCAGTACTTC.

The chain recombines TRBV4-1 with TRBJ1-2; D is possibly TRBD1 (5 bases). This CDR3 comprises 15 residues. V gave up 0 bases and J gave up 2 bases, with 10 bases separating them. CDR1 MGHRA and CDR2 YSYEKL come from the germline V gene. The CDR3 coding sequence is TGCGCCAGCAGCCAAGAACCGGGACTCAACTATGGCTACACCTTC. Its translation: CASSQEPGLNYGYTF.

This chain links TRBV2 with TRBJ2-2; TRBD2 matches at 10 bases. After removal of 7 bases from V and 3 bases from J, the junction contained 11 bases not matched to a gene. Germline V gives CDR1 SNHLY, CDR2 FYNNEI. The CDR3 is made up of 17 amino acids. CDR3 residues: CASNRGSGRIDTGELFF. CDR3 nucleotide sequence: TGTGCCAGCAATCGAGGTAGCGGGAGGATAGACACCGGGGAGCTGTTTTTT.

This clone appeared once. The chain's CDR3 is CASSLLAGARDEQYF. In DNA, the CDR3 is TGTGCCAGCAGCCTACTAGCGGGGGCCCGTGACGAGCAGTACTTC. V is TRBV7-8 and J is TRBJ2-7, with 11 bases that match TRBD2. Germline V CDR1 and CDR2: SGHVS, FQNEAQ. V gave up 5 bases and J gave up 5 bases; unmatched junction bases: 8. The CDR3 totals 15 residues.

This chain connects TRBV7-9 to TRBJ1-1, with D uncertain. The germline CDR1 and CDR2 sequences are SEHNR and FQNEAQ (reference sequence). Trimming cost V 7 bases and J 6 bases, with 15 bases left between them. This CDR3 region has 13 residues. This CDR3 reads CASTSRWGAEAFF. The CDR3 DNA follows: TGTGCCAGCACCTCACGGTGGGGAGCTGAAGCTTTCTTT.

V is TRBV2 and J is TRBJ2-6, with D perhaps TRBD1 (5 bases). Deletions cut 5 bases from V and 2 bases from J, with 16 bases between. This CDR3 contains 17 residues. CDR1 is SNHLY, CDR2 FYNNEI, per germline. CDR3 sequence (DNA): TGTGCCAGCAGTCAGGGTGTCCCCTCGGCTGGGGCCAACGTCCTGACTTTC. Amino acids: CASSQGVPSAGANVLTF.

The J gene is TRBJ1-5, the V gene TRBV5-8; D is unresolved. This CDR3 comprises 15 residues. Germline V CDR1 and CDR2: SGHTS, YDEGEE. Trimming shortened V by 0 bases and J by 3 bases, and 10 bases separated the two germline ends. The CDR3 DNA is TGTGCCAGCAGCTTGGGGTCCGACTACAATCAGCCCCAGCATTTT. Encoded protein: CASSLGSDYNQPQHF.

The rearrangement uses TRBV9 and TRBJ2-3; D unresolved. CDR1 SGDLS and CDR2 YYNGEE come from the germline V gene. The CDR3 sequence is 14 residues long. Between the trimmed V and J ends, which lost 1 base and 2 bases, there was a span of 8 bases. DNA of the CDR3: TGTGCCAGCAGCGTACTTTCAGACACAGATACGCAGTATTTT. It yields the protein CASSVLSDTDTQYF.

The chain joins TRBV2 to TRBJ2-1; 9 nucleotides align to TRBD1. Germline trimming cut 7 bases from V and 8 bases from J; bases unmatched to any gene: 15. The CDR3 is 16 amino acids. The germline V gene has CDR1 SNHLY and CDR2 FYNNEI. The CDR3 coding sequence is TGTGCCAGCAACCTACAAACGGGGACAGGGTTCGATGAGCAGTTCTTC. This translates into CASNLQTGTGFDEQFF.

The V gene is TRBV11-3, the J gene TRBJ2-3, with D perhaps matching TRBD2 (5 bases). Germline V gene data show CDR1 as SGHNT and CDR2 as YENEEA. This CDR3 spans 13 amino acids. Trimming left V 11 bases short and J 3 bases short, with 15 bases between. The CDR3 region is CASSAGETDTQYF. CDR3 coding DNA: TGTGCCTCGTCGGCGGGCGAAACAGATACGCAGTATTTT.

The chain combines TRBV19 with TRBJ2-2, with TRBD2 matching 14 bases. V was pared by 6 bases and J by 7 bases, with 4 bases of the junction left unmatched. Germline values: CDR1 LNHDA, CDR2 SQIVND (reference sequence). The CDR3 sequence is 15 residues long. DNA of the CDR3: TGTGCCAGTAGCACCGGGACTAGCGGGGGCGGGGAGCTGTTTTTT. It codes for CASSTGTSGGGELFF. Full variable domain (rest looked up from reference TRBV19 and TRBJ2-2): DGGITQSPKYLFRKEGQNVTLSCEQNLNHDAMYWYRQDPGQGLRLIYYSQIVNDFQKGDIAEGYSVSREKKESFPLTVTSAQKNPTAFYLCASSTGTSGGGELFFGEGSRLTVL.

About this clone: The sample carries other DNA sequences with the same CDR3. The chain carries TRBV7-2 and TRBJ2-7, with TRBD1 as a possible D gene (5 bases). The germline gives CDR1 SGHTA, CDR2 FQGNSA. V lost 5 bases to trimming and J lost 2 bases, with 7 bases between them. The CDR3 totals 12 residues. The CDR3 DNA is TGTGCCAGCAGCAGGGGTCCCTACGAGCAGTACTTC. This encodes CASSRGPYEQYF.

The V call is TRBV19, the J call TRBJ1-5; a weak D match, TRBD1 (5 bases). There are 14 residues in the CDR3. The germline CDR1 and CDR2 sequences are LNHDA and SQIVND (reference sequence). Trimming pared 3 bases from V and 6 bases from J, leaving 12 bases between. CDR3 DNA: TGTGCCAGTAGTATGTGGCAGGGAGGTCAGCCCCAGCATTTT. Translating gives CASSMWQGGQPQHF.

The J gene is TRBJ2-7, the V gene TRBV28; 13 nucleotides line up with TRBD2. The CDR3 has 14 residues. Germline assignment: CDR1 MDHEN and CDR2 SYDVKM. V lost 8 bases to trimming and J lost 0 bases; unmatched junction nucleotides: 1. The CDR3, as DNA: TGTGCCAGCCGGACTAGCGGGAGCTCCTACGAGCAGTACTTC. Its translation is CASRTSGSSYEQYF.

The V call is TRBV4-1, the J call TRBJ2-3; TRBD2 agrees at 9 bases. Germline V lookup: CDR1 MGHRA, CDR2 YSYEKL. The trim removed 3 bases at V and 2 bases at J, leaving 18 bases unmatched. The CDR3 is 20 amino acids. CDR3 sequence: CASSQEHPYGVAGDTDTQYF. The CDR3, as DNA: TGCGCCAGCAGCCAGGAACACCCCTACGGGGTAGCGGGGGACACAGATACGCAGTATTTT.

This chain joins TRBV5-4 and TRBJ2-7, with 14 bases identical to TRBD2. There are 15 residues in the CDR3. Per the germline V gene, CDR1 is SGHNT and CDR2 is YYREEE (reference sequence). V shed 2 bases and J 6 bases; nucleotides not matched to a gene: 4. The CDR3 coding sequence is TGTGCCAGCAGCTTAAAGACTAGCGGGAGGGGCGAGCAGTACTTC. Translated, it gives CASSLKTSGRGEQYF.